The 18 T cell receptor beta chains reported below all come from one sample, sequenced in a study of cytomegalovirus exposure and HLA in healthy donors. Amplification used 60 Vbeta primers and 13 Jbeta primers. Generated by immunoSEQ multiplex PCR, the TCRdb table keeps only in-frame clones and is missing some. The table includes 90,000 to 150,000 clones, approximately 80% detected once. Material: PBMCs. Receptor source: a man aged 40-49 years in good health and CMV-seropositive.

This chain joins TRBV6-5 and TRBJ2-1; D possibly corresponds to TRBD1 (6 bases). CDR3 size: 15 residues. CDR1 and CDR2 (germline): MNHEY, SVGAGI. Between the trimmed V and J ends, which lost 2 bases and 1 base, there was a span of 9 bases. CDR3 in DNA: TGTGCCAGCAGTTACCGGACAGAGTCCTACAATGAGCAGTTCTTC. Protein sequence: CASSYRTESYNEQFF.

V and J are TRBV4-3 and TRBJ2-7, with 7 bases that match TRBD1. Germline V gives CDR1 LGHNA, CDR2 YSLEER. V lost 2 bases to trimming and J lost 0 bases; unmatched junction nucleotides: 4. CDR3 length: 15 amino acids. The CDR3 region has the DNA TGCGCCAGCAGCCAAAGCTGGGACAGCTCCTACGAGCAGTACTTC. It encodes CASSQSWDSSYEQYF.

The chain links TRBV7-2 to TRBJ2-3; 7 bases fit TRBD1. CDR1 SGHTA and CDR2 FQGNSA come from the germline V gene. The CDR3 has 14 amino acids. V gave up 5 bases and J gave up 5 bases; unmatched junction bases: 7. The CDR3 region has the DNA TGTGCCAGCAGCATCGACAGGGAAAGAGATACGCAGTATTTT. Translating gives CASSIDRERDTQYF.

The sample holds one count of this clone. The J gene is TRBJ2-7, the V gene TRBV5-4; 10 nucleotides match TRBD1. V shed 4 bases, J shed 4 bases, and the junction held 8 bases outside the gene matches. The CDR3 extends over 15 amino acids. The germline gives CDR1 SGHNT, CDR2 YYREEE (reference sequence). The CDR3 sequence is CASSPVRTGGYEQYF. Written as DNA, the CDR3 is TGTGCCAGCAGCCCCGTCCGGACAGGGGGGTACGAGCAGTACTTC.

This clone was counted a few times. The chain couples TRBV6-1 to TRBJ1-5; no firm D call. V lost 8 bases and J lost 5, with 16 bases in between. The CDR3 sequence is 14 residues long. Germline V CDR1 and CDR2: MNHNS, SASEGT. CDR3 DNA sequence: TGTGCCAGCTTCGGGTGGAGCTTCGATCAGCCCCAGCATTTT. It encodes CASFGWSFDQPQHF.

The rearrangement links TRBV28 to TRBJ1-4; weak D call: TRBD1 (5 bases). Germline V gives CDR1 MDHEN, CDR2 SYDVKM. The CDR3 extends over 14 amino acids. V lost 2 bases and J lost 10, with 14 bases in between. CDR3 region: CASSLQAAGGKLFF. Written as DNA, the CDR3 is TGTGCCAGCAGTTTACAGGCCGCCGGGGGAAAACTGTTTTTT.

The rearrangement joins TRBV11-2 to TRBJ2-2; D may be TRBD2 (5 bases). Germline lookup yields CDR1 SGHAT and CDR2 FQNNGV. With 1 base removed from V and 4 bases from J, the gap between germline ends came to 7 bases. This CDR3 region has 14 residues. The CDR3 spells CASSLVAGTGELFF. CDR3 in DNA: TGTGCCAGCAGCTTAGTTGCGGGCACCGGGGAGCTGTTTTTT.

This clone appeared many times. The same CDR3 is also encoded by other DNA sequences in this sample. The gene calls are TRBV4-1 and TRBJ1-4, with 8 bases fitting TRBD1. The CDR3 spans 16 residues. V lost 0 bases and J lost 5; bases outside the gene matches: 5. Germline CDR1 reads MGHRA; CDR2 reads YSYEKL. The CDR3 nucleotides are TGCGCCAGCAGCCAAGAAAGGGGGACAGGAAATGAAAAACTGTTTTTT. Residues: CASSQERGTGNEKLFF.

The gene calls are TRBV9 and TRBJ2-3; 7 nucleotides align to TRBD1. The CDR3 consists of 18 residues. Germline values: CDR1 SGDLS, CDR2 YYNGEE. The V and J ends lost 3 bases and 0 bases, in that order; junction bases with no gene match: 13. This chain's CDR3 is CASSAYRGPTLSTDTQYF. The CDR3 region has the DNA TGTGCCAGCAGCGCTTACAGGGGACCCACCCTTAGCACAGATACGCAGTATTTT.

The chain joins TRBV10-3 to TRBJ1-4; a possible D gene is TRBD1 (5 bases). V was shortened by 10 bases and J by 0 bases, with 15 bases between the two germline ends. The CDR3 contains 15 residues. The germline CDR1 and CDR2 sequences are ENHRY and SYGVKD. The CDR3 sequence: CATLGEEPTNEKLFF. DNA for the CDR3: TGTGCCACCCTGGGGGAGGAACCAACTAATGAAAAACTGTTTTTT.

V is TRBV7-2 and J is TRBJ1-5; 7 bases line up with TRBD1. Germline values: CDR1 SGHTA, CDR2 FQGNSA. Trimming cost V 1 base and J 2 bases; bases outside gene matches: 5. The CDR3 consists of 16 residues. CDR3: CASSLDRGTGNQPQHF. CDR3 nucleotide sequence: TGTGCCAGCAGCTTAGACAGGGGAACCGGCAATCAGCCCCAGCATTTT.

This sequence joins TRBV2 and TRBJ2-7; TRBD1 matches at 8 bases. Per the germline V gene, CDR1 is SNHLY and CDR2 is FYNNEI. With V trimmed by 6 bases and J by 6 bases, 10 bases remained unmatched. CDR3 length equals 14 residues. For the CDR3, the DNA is TGTGCCAGCAGGAGGGACAGGTCGTTTTCCGAGCAGTACTTC. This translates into CASRRDRSFSEQYF.

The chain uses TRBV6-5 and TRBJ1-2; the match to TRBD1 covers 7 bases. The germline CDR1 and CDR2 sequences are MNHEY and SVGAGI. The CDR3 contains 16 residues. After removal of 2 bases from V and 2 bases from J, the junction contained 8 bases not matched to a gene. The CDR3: CASSYLLGTDNYGYTF. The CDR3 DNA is TGTGCCAGCAGTTACCTACTCGGGACAGACAACTATGGCTACACCTTC.

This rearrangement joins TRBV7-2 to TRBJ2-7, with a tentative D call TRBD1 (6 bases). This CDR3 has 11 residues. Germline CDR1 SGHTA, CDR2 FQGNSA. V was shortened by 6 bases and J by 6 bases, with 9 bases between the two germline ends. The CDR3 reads CASRTGTEQYF. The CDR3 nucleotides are TGTGCCAGCAGAACAGGGACCGAGCAGTACTTC.

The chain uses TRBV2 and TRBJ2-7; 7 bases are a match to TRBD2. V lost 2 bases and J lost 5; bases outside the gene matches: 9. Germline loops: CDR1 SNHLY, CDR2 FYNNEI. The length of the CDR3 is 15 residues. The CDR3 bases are TGTGCCAGCAGTGAACAGGTACTAGCGATCCACGAGCAGTACTTC. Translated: CASSEQVLAIHEQYF.

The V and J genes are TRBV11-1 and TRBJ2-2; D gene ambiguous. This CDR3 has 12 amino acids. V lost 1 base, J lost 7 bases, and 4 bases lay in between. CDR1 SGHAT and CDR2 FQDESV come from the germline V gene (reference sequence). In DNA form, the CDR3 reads TGTGCCAGCAGCTTAGGAGTCGGGGAGCTGTTTTTT. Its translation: CASSLGVGELFF.

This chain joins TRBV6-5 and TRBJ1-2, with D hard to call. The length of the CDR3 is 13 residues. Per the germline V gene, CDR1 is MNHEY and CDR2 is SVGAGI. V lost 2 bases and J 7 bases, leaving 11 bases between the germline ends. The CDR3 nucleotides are TGTGCCAGCAGTTACGACTCGGCCGGTGGCTACACCTTC. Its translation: CASSYDSAGGYTF.

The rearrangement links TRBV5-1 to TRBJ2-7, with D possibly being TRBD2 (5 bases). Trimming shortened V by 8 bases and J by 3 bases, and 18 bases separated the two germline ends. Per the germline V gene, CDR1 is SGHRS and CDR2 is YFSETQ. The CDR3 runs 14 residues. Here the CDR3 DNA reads TGCGCCAGTGCGAGGTCGGAGGCCCACTACGAGCAGTACTTC. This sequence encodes CASARSEAHYEQYF.